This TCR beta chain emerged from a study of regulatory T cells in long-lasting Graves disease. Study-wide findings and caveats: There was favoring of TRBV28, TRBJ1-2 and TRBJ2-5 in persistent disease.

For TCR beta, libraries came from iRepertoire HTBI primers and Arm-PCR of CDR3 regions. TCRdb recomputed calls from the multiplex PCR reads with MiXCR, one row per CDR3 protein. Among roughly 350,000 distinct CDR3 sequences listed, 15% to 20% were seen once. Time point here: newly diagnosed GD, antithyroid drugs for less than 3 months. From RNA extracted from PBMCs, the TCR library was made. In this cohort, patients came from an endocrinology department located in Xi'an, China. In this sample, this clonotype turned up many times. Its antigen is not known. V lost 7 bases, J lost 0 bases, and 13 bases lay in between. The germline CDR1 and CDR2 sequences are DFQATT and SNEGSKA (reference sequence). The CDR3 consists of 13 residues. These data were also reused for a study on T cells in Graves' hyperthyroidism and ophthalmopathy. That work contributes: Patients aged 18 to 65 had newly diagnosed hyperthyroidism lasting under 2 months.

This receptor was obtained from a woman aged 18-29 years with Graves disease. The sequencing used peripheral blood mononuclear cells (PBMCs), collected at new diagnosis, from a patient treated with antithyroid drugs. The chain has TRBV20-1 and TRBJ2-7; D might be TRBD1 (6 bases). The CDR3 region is CSVTGPSSYEQYF. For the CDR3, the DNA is TGCAGTGTGACAGGTCCAAGCTCCTACGAGCAGTACTTC.